This T cell receptor (beta chain) was retrieved from a study of T cell repertoires in cytomegalovirus infection. Study-level background: Matching HLA type, along with CMV infection, was indicated by public TCR beta signatures.

Study-wide results and caveats: Carriers of CMV plus the relevant HLA were identified by cumulative public TCR beta family frequency.

MiXCR was run by TCRdb on the reads, yielding one entry per CDR3 protein. The sample consists of about 480,000 distinct CDR3 sequences, roughly a third of them appearing once. This clonotype came up a few times. Its cognate antigen is unknown. The V end lost 1 base, the J end lost 5 bases, and 10 bases lay between the germline ends. The CDR3 loop spans 14 amino acids. Sample: cultured PBMCs, taken from culture after CMV antigen stimulation. The clonotype was recovered from a human donor in good health (CMV status not recorded). Some clones in this sample may be carry-over from other donors' samples. This rearrangement joins TRBV12-3 or TRBV12-4 to TRBJ2-3; D is possibly TRBD1 or TRBD2 (5 bases each). CDR3 protein: CASSLGGKGDTQYF. The CDR3 DNA follows: TGTGCCAGCAGTTTAGGGGGGAAAGGAGATACGCAGTATTTT.